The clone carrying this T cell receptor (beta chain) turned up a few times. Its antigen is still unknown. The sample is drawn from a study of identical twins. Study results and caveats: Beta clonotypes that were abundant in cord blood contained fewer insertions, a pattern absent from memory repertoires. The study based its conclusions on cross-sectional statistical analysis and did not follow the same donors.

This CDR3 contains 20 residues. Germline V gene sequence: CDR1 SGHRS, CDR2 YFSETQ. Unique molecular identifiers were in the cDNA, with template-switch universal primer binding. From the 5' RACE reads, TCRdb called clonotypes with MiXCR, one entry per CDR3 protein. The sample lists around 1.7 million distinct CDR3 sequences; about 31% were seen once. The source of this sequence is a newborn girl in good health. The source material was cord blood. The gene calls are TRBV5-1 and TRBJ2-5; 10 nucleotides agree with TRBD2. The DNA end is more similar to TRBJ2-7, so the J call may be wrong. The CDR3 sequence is CASRILPMLRPGLAFDEQYF. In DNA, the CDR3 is TGCGCCAGCCGCATCTTGCCTATGCTCCGTCCGGGACTAGCGTTCGACGAGCAGTACTTC.